This T cell receptor (beta chain) was sequenced during a study of T cells in Graves' hyperthyroidism and ophthalmopathy. The patients, who ranged from 18 to 65 in age, presented with newly diagnosed hyperthyroidism lasting under 2 months. This clonotype has ten or more counts. No antigen is known for it. The investigators amplified TCR beta CDR3 regions from RNA transcripts. HTBI primers were used for first-round RT-PCR of the TCR CDR3. TCRdb re-analysed the multiplex PCR reads in MiXCR, keeping a single row per CDR3 protein. The sample shows 350,000 to 450,000 distinct CDR3 sequences, about 18% of them seen only once. Germline CDR1 SNHLY, CDR2 FYNNEI. The V end lost 7 bases, the J end lost 0 bases, and 16 bases lay between the germline ends. The CDR3 covers 16 residues. Findings and caveats of the study: In validation, the model predicted ophthalmopathy. These predictions came a median approximately six months before onset.

This clonotype was sampled from a woman aged 25-40 years with Graves' hyperthyroidism that later progressed to Graves' ophthalmopathy. This chain uses TRBV2 with TRBJ1-5; weak D call: TRBD1 (5 bases). What was sequenced was blood. CDR3 in amino acids: CASTPSRDLSNQPQHF. The CDR3, as DNA: TGTGCCAGCACACCCTCCAGGGACCTTAGCAATCAGCCCCAGCATTTT. Filled out from reference TRBV2 and TRBJ1-5, the complete variable domain reads EPEVTQTPSHQVTQMGQEVILRCVPISNHLYFYWYRQILGQKVEFLVSFYNNEISEKSEIFDDQFSVERPDGSNFTLKIRSTKLEDSAMYFCASTPSRDLSNQPQHFGDGTRLSIL.